This TCR beta chain originates from a study of blood T cell repertoires in COVID-19. Study-level background: The study drew acute and convalescent COVID-19 samples from the United States, Italy and Spain. PBMCs, B-cell-depleted T cells, or T cells were the source of the cDNA or gDNA that made up the material.

CDR3 length equals 16 residues. Losses at the gene ends were 5 bases for V and 0 bases for J; bases not matched to a gene: 7. Germline lookup yields CDR1 SGHTA and CDR2 FQGNSA. Methods used by the authors: By means of reference gene primer amplification, nucleated cell counts were estimated. This table comes from immunoSEQ multiplex PCR, and its TCRdb copy is limited to in-frame clones, with some not included. That table furnishes V, J and clone size, whereas the DNA furnished D and trimming. This sample carries about 210,000 clones, roughly four fifths of them seen once, and the ten largest clones take about 5%. The Seattle site enrolled patients during active infection and followed them longitudinally.

The chain is built from TRBV7-2 and TRBJ1-2, with 9 bases fitting TRBD1. This clonotype was obtained from a woman in her seventies with COVID-19, enrolled during active disease. Sequenced sample: peripheral blood. This chain's CDR3 is CASSPSGDRANYGYTF. The CDR3 region has the DNA TGTGCCAGCAGCCCCTCAGGGGACAGGGCTAACTATGGCTACACCTTC.